This entry is about one T cell receptor (beta chain). Its antigen is unknown. The data stem from a study of cytomegalovirus exposure and HLA in healthy donors. Findings of the study overall: HLA allele associations emerged for about 18,000 TCR beta sequences in a later analysis, at 0.05 false discovery rate.

Per germline, CDR1 GTSNPN and CDR2 SVGIG (reference sequence). The CDR3 extends over 13 amino acids. V was clipped by 7 bases and J by 7 bases, with 17 bases between them. 60 Vbeta and 13 Jbeta primers were used in PCR. The data were produced by immunoSEQ multiplex PCR, yet TCRdb's version contains in-frame clones alone and is incomplete. The profile shows 100,000 to 120,000 clones, approximately 74% of them singletons. Specimen: PBMCs. The V gene is TRBV30, the J gene TRBJ2-1; D gene unclear. The receptor was isolated from a woman in her thirties or forties in good health and CMV-seropositive. The CDR3 spells CAYHLGPTNEQFF. CDR3 DNA: TGTGCCTACCACTTGGGCCCTACAAATGAGCAGTTCTTC.